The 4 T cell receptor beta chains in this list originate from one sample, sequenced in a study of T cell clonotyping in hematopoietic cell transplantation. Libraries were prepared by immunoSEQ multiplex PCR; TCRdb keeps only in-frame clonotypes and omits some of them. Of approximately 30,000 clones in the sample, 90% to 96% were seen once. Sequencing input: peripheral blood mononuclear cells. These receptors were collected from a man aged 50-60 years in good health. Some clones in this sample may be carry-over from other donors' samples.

CDR3 coding DNA: TGTGCCAGCAGTCTAACGGGCACTGAAGCTTTCTTT. Protein: CASSLTGTEAFF. V usage is TRBV28 and J usage is TRBJ1-1, with D uncertain. Germline CDR1 reads MDHEN; CDR2 reads SYDVKM. V was cut by 5 bases and J by 4 bases, with 8 bases left in between. This CDR3 is built from 12 residues.

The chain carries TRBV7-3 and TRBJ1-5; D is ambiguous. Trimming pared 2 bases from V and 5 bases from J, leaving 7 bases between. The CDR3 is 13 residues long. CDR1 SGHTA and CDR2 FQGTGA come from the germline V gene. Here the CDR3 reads CASSLEQDQPQHF. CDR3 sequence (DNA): TGTGCCAGCAGCTTAGAGCAGGATCAGCCCCAGCATTTT. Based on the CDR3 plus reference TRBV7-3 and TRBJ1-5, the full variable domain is GAGVSQTPSNKVTEKGKYVELRCDPISGHTALYWYRQSLGQGPEFLIYFQGTGAADDSGLPNDRFFAVRPEGSVSTLKIQRTERGDSAVYLCASSLEQDQPQHFGDGTRLSIL.

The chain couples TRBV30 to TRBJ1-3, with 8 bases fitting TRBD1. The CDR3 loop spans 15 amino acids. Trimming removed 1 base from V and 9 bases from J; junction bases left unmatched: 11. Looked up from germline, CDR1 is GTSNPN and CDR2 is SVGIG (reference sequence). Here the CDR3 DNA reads TGTGCCTGGAGTGGGTCAGGGGGCGCTTATTTCACCATATATTTT. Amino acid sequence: CAWSGSGGAYFTIYF.

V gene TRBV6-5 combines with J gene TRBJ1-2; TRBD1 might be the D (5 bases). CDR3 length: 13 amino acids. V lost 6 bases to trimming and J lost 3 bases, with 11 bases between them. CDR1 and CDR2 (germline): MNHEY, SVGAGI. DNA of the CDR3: TGTGCCAGCAGCTCGGGAGGGGACTATGGCTACACCTTC. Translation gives CASSSGGDYGYTF.